This TCR beta chain is from a study of blood T cells in healthy people across ages. Overall study: Template switching recovered approximately one barcoded beta molecule for every two T cells. Study results and caveats: Per-million-T-cell TCR beta diversity fell roughly linearly with age.

This clonotype was detected many times. Its matching antigen is unknown. Germline CDR1 and CDR2: MNHEY and SMNVEV (reference sequence). V dropped 3 bases and J dropped 1 base, with 7 bases sitting between them. The CDR3 runs to 14 residues. A second roughly 7 to 12 cycle PCR used barcoded and J-beta primers. Every single cDNA molecule received a tag from a template-switch adaptor with 12 random nucleotides. A single record per CDR3 protein comes from TCRdb applying MiXCR to the 5' RACE reads. The table lists over a million distinct CDR3 sequences, about 25% of them singletons. This sample also appeared in a second study, on T cells of mothers and their children. This second study says: All extracted RNA went into cDNA synthesis, approximately 1.4 ug per 15 ul.

Sequenced input: blood. The source of this sequence is a girl aged 2 to 9 in good health. The chain employs TRBV27 and TRBJ1-3; possibly TRBD1 for D (5 bases). The CDR3 here is CASSLRGSGNTIYF. DNA for the CDR3: TGTGCCAGCAGTTTGCGGGGGTCTGGAAACACCATATATTTT.